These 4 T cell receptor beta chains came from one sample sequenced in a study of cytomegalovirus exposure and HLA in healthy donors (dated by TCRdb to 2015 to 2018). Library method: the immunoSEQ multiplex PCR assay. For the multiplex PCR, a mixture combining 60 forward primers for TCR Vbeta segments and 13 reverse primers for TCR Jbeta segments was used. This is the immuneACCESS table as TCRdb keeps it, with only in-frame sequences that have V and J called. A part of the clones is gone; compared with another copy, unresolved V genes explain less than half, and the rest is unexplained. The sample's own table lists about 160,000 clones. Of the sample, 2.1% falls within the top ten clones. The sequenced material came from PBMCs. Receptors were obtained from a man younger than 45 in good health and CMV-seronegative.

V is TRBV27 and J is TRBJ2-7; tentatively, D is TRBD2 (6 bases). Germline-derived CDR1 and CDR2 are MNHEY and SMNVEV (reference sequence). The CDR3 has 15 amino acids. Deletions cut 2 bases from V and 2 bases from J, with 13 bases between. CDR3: CASSLQAGRAYEQYF. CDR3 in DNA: TGTGCCAGCAGTTTACAGGCGGGACGGGCCTACGAGCAGTACTTC.

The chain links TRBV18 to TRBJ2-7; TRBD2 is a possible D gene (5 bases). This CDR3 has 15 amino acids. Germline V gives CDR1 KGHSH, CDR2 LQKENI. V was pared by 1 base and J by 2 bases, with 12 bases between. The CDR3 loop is CASSPRSGVTYEQYF. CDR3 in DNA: TGTGCCAGCTCACCACGATCCGGGGTTACCTACGAGCAGTACTTC.

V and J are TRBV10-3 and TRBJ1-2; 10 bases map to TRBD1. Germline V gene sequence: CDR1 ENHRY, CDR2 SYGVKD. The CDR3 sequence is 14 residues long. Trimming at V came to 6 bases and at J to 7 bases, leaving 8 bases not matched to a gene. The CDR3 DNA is TGTGCCATCAGGCTGACAGGGGGCAAGAGTGGCTACACCTTC. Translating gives CAIRLTGGKSGYTF.

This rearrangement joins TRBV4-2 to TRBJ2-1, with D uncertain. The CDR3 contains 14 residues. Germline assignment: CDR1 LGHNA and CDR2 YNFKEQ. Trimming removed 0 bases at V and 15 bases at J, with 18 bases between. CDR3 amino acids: CASSQDKLSSHPFF. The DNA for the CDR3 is TGTGCCAGCAGCCAAGATAAGTTGAGCTCTCACCCGTTCTTC.